This TCR beta chain appears in the sequencing data of a study of T cell repertoires in ileal Crohn's disease. In the study overall: Median disease duration was approximately eight years; 35% smoked at surgery. The study, taken as a whole, reports: Compared with non-smokers, active smokers at surgery showed more clonal expansions. High-frequency clones were more common in sorted CD8 than CD4 cells. Every patient over 26.8% clonality showed endoscopic recurrence.

With regard to this clone: The antigen is unknown.

CDR1 is SGHRS and CDR2 is YFSETQ in the germline V gene. Trimming left V 5 bases short and J 5 bases short, with 16 bases between. The length of the CDR3 is 14 residues. TCRdb keeps only in-frame clones here, not all; method: immunoSEQ multiplex PCR. The sample contains fewer than 8,000 clones, roughly 80% of which appear only once. The sequencing sample was made of ileal tissue. The chain links TRBV5-1 to TRBJ1-1, with TRBD1 as a possible D gene (5 bases). The receptor was derived from an adult with Crohn's disease. In DNA, the CDR3 is TGCGCCAGCAGAGGGGTGGCACGGGCTACTGAAGCTTTCTTT. Protein sequence: CASRGVARATEAFF.